This T cell receptor beta chain was obtained from a study of T cells of healthy individuals. TCRdb re-analysed the 5' RACE reads in MiXCR, keeping a single row per CDR3 protein. The top ten hold around 6.5% of the sample, which has around 98,000 distinct CDR3 sequences, roughly a sixth seen once. The clonotype originates from a human donor in good health.

The DNA for the CDR3 is TGTGCCAGCAGCCCAAACAGGAGGGGCAATGAGCAGTTCTTC. It yields the protein CASSPNRRGNEQFF. The chain joins TRBV11-2 to TRBJ2-1, with D perhaps matching TRBD2 (6 bases). The CDR3 extends over 14 amino acids. V gave up 5 bases and J gave up 6 bases, with 14 bases separating them. CDR1 SGHAT and CDR2 FQNNGV come from the germline V gene.